The subject of this entry is one TCR beta chain. The antigen remains undetermined. A read error may produce the germline difference seen at one junction end. The primer mix had 60 Vbeta and 13 Jbeta primers. Produced via immunoSEQ multiplex PCR; TCRdb's table is partial and in-frame only. The sample comprises 210,000 or so clones, roughly 84% of which are singletons, and 0.71% rests with the top ten. The data are from a study of cytomegalovirus exposure and HLA in healthy donors. The study, taken as a whole, reports: In presence/absence analyses, roughly uniform sequencing depth across donors was assumed. Previously analyzed data showed that most TCR beta V segments were productive at a frequency of about 90% or about 30%.

Germline-derived CDR1 and CDR2 are MNHEY and SVGAGI. This CDR3 has 13 residues. Sequencing input: PBMCs. This chain uses TRBV6-5 with TRBJ1-2; D call uncertain. This TCR was recovered from a boy aged 2 to 10 in good health and CMV-seronegative. CDR3: CASGKTINYGYPF. Here the CDR3 DNA reads TGTGCCAGCGGAAAGACTATAAACTATGGCTACCCCTTC.